The 4 T cell receptor beta chains reported below all come from one sample, sequenced in a study of CD8 T cells in ankylosing spondylitis. Study-level points and caveats: Characteristic, it appeared, of ankylosing spondylitis blood was a TCR beta motif of roughly 8 highly homologous variants.

MiXCR was run by TCRdb on the 5' RACE reads, yielding one entry per CDR3 protein. The sample consists of 470,000 or so distinct CDR3 sequences, more than 25% of them appearing once. These receptors have no identified antigens. Sequences were obtained from blood, either unsorted or a sorted T cell fraction (not recorded which). These receptors were obtained from a male donor with ankylosing spondylitis.

This chain connects TRBV6-5 to TRBJ1-4, with D hard to call. Germline V CDR1 and CDR2: MNHEY, SVGAGI. The V end lost 4 bases, the J end lost 3 bases, and 9 bases lay between the germline ends. The CDR3 is 14 residues long. CDR3 DNA sequence: TGTGCCAGCAGTTTTTTTAGGGCTAATGAAAAACTGTTTTTT. Translating it yields CASSFFRANEKLFF.

This sequence joins TRBV29-1 and TRBJ2-1; D possibly uses TRBD1 or TRBD2 (6 bases each). V was trimmed by 1 base and J by 8 bases, leaving 21 bases between them. Germline V CDR1 and CDR2: SQVTM, ANQGSEA. The CDR3 has 16 residues. The CDR3 loop reads CSVEGGRDTTLDEQFF. Written as DNA, the CDR3 is TGCAGCGTTGAAGGCGGGCGGGACACTACCCTCGATGAGCAGTTCTTC.

V is TRBV2 and J is TRBJ2-7, with D possibly being TRBD1 (5 bases). V lost 7 bases, J lost 0 bases, and 13 bases lay in between. The CDR3 length is 14 residues. Germline-derived CDR1 and CDR2 are SNHLY and FYNNEI. Here the CDR3 DNA reads TGTGCCAGCAAAAGGACACGGGTCTCCTACGAGCAGTACTTC. Translating gives CASKRTRVSYEQYF.

This clonotype turned up a few times. V usage is TRBV3-1 and J usage is TRBJ1-1; weak D call: TRBD1 (5 bases). The CDR3 is made up of 15 amino acids. Looked up from germline, CDR1 is LGHDT and CDR2 is YNNKEL (reference sequence). V was clipped by 4 bases and J by 5 bases, with 17 bases between them. This CDR3 is CASSPRDGRGTEAFF. The DNA of the CDR3 is TGTGCCAGCAGCCCTCGGGACGGCAGAGGGACTGAAGCTTTCTTT.